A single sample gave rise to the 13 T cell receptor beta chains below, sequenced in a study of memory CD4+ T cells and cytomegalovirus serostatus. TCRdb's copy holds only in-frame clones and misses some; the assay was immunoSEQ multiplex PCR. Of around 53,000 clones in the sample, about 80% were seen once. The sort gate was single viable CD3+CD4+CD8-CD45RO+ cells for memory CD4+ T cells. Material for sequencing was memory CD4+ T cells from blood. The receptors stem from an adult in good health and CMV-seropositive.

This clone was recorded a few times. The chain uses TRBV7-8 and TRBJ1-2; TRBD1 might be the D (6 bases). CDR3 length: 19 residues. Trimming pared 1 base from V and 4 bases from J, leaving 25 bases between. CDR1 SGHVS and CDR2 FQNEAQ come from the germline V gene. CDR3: CASSLGYRRPGAGSYGYTF. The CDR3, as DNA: TGTGCCAGCAGCTTAGGGTATCGCCGGCCGGGGGCAGGCTCCTATGGCTACACCTTC.

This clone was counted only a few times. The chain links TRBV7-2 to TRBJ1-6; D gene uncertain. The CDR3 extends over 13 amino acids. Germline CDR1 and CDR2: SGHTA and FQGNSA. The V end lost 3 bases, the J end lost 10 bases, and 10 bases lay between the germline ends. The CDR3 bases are TGTGCCAGCAGCTTTTCCGGGCCCTCACCCCTCCACTTT. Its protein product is CASSFSGPSPLHF.

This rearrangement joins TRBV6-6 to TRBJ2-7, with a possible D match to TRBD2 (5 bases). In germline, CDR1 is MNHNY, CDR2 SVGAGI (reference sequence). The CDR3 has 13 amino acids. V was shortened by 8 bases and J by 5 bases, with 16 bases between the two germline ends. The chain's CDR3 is CASRGTGLHEQYF. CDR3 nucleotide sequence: TGTGCCAGCCGGGGTACGGGTCTCCACGAGCAGTACTTC.

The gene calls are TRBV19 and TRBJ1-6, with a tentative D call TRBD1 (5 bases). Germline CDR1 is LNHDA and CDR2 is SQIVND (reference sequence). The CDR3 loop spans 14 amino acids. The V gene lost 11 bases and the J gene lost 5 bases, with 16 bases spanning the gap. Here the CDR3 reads CACKSGLDNSPLHF. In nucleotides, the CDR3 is TGTGCCTGTAAATCAGGGTTGGATAATTCACCCCTCCACTTT.

The CDR3 loop is CSVEGLKRDAPYNEQFF. CDR3 in DNA: TGCAGCGTTGAGGGACTTAAGCGGGACGCCCCCTACAATGAGCAGTTCTTC. V and J are TRBV29-1 and TRBJ2-1; 7 nucleotides agree with TRBD2. From germline, CDR1 is SQVTM and CDR2 ANQGSEA. The length of the CDR3 is 17 residues. Unmatched junction bases numbered 13, after V lost 3 bases and J lost 2 bases.

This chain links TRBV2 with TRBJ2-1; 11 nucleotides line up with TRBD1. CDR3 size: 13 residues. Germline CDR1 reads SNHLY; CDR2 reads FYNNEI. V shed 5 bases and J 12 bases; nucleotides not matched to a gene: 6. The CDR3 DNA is TGTGCCAGCAGTCCGGGACAGGGGGTGGGGCAGTTCTTC. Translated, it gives CASSPGQGVGQFF.

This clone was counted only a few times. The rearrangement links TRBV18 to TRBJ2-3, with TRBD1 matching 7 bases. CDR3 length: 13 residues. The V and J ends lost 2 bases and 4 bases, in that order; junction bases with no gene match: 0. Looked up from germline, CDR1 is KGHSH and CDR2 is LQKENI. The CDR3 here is CASSPTGADTQYF. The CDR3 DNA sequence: TGTGCCAGCTCACCAACAGGGGCAGATACGCAGTATTTT.

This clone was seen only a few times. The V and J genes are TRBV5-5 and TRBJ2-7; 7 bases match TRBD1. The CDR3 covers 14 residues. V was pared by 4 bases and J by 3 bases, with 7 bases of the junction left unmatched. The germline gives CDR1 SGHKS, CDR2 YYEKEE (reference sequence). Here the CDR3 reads CASSARDSFYEQYF. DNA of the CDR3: TGTGCCAGCAGCGCCCGGGACAGCTTCTACGAGCAGTACTTC.

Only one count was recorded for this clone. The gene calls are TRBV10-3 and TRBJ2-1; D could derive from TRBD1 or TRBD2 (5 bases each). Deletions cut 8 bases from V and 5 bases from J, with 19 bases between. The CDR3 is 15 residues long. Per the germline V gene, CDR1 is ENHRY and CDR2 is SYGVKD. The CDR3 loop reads CAIGTGSPTHNEQFF. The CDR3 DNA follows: TGTGCCATCGGGACCGGAAGCCCCACACACAATGAGCAGTTCTTC.

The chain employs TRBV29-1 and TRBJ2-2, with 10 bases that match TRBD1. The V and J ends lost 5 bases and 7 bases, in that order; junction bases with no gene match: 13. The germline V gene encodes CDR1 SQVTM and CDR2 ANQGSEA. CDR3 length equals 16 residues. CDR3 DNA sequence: TGCAGCGTTCAAAAAGGCGGGACAGGGGAAGGCGGGGAGCTGTTTTTT. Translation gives CSVQKGGTGEGGELFF.

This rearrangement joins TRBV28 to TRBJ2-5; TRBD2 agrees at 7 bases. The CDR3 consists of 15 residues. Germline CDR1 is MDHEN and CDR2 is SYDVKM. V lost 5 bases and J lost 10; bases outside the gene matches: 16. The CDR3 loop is CASSLGGISNGVQYF. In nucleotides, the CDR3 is TGTGCCAGCAGTCTGGGGGGGATCAGTAATGGGGTCCAGTACTTC.

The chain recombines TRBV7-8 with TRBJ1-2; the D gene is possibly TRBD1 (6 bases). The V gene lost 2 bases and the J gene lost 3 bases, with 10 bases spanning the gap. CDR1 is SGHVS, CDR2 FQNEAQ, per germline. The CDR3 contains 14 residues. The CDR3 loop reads CASSLIRGDYGYTF. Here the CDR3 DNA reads TGTGCCAGCAGCTTAATAAGGGGGGACTATGGCTACACCTTC.

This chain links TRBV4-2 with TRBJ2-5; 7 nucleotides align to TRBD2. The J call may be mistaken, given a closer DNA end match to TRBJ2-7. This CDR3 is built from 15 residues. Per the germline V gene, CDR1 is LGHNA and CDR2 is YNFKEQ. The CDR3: CASSQEASGPYEQYF. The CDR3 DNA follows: TGTGCCAGCAGCCAAGAGGCTAGCGGTCCCTACGAGCAGTACTTC.